This TCR beta chain stems from a study of blood T cells in healthy people across ages. Across the study: Template switching picked up about one barcoded beta molecule for each two T cells. Whole-study findings and limits: Aged donors had fewer naive CD4+ cells and lower diversity than long-lived donors. TCR beta diversity was tightly associated with the proportion of naive T cells.

A second PCR of 7 to 11 cycles used a sample-barcoded 5' primer and a J-beta primer mix. TCRdb passed the 5' RACE reads through MiXCR, listing each CDR3 protein once. The sample has roughly 1.4 million distinct CDR3 sequences, approximately 60% seen once. This clonotype was picked up a small number of times. Its antigen is not identified. Germline loops: CDR1 DFQATT, CDR2 SNEGSKA (reference sequence). Trimming cost V 6 bases and J 0 bases; bases outside gene matches: 11. The CDR3 is made up of 15 amino acids. Healthy Caucasian individuals from Russia aged about 6 to 95 were enrolled as donors. The chain joins TRBV20-1 to TRBJ2-7; 7 nucleotides align to TRBD2. The sample consisted of blood. The source is a man between 18 and 35 years old in good health. The DNA for the CDR3 is TGCAGTGCCAAAACGGGGGGAAGAGGCTCCTACGAGCAGTACTTC. Its protein is CSAKTGGRGSYEQYF.